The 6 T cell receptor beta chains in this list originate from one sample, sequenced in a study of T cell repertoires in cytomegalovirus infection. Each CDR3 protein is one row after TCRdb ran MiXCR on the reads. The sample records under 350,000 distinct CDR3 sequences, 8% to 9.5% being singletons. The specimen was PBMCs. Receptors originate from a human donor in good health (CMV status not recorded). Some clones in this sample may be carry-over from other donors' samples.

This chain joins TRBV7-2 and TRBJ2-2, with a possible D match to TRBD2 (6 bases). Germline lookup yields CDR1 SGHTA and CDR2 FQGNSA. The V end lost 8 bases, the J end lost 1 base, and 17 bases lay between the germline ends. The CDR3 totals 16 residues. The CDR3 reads CASVGPGVLNTGELFF. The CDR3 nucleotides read TGTGCCAGCGTTGGCCCGGGAGTCTTGAACACCGGGGAGCTGTTTTTT. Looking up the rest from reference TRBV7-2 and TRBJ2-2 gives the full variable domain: GAGVSQSPSNKVTEKGKDVELRCDPISGHTALYWYRQSLGQGLEFLIYFQGNSAPDKSGLPSDRFSAERTGGSVSTLTIQRTQQEDSAVYLCASVGPGVLNTGELFFGEGSRLTVL.

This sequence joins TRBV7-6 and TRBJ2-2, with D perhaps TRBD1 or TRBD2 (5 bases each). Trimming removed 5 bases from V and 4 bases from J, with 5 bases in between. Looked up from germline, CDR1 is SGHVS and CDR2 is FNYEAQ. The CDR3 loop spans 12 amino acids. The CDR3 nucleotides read TGTGCCAGCAGCGGGGGCACCGGGGAGCTGTTTTTT. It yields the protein CASSGGTGELFF.

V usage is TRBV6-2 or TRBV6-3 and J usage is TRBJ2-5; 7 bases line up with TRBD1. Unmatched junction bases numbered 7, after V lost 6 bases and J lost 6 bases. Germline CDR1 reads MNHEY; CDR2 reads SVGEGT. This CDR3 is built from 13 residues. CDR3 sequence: CASRNRGQQTQYF. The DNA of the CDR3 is TGTGCCAGCAGAAACAGGGGCCAGCAGACCCAGTACTTC.

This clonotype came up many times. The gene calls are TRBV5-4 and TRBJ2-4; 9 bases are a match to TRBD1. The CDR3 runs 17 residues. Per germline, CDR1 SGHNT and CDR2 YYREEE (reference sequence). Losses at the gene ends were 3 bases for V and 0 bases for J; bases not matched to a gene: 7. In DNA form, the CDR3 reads TGTGCCAGCAGCTCGGACAGGGGCTCTTTAGCCAAAAACATTCAGTACTTC. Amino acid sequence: CASSSDRGSLAKNIQYF.

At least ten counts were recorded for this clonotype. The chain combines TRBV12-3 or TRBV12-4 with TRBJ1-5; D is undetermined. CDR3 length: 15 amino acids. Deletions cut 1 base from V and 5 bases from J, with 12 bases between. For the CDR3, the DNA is TGTGCCAGCAGTTTAGGGGGATCCGAATATCAGCCCCAGCATTTT. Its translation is CASSLGGSEYQPQHF.

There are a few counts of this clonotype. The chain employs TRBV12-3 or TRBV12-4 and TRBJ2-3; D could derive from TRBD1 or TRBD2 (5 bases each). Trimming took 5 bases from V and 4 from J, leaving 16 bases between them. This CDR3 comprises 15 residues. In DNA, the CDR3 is TGTGCCAGCAGTCGGGACGGCCCAGCGTCAGATACGCAGTATTTT. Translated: CASSRDGPASDTQYF.